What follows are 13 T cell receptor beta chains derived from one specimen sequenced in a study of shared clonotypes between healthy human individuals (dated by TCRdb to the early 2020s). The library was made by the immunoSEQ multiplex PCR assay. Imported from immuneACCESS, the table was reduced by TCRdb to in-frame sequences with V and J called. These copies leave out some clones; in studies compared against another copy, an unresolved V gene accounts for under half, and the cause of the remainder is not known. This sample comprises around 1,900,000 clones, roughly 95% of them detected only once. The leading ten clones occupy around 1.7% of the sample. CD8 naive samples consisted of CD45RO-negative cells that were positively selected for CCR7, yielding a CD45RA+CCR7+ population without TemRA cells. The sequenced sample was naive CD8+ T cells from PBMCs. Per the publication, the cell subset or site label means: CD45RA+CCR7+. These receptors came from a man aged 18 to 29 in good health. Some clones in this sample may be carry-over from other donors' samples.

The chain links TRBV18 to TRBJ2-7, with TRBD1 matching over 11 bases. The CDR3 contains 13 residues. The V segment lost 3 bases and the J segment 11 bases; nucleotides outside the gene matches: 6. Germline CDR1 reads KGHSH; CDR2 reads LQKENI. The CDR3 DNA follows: TGTGCCAGCTCACCGGACAGGGGGCCGACGGAGTACTTC. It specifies CASSPDRGPTEYF.

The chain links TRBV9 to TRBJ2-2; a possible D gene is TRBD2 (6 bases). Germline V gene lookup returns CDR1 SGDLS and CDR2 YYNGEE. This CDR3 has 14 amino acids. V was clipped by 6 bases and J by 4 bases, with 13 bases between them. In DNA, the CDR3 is TGTGCCAGCACCTCCCGGGGGAGCACCGGGGAGCTGTTTTTT. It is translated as CASTSRGSTGELFF.

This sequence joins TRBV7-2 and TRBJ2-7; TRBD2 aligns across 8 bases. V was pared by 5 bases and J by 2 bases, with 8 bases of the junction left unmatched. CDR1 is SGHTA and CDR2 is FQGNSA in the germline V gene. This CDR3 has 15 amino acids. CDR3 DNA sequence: TGTGCCAGCAGCCCCACTAGCGGATACGCCTACGAGCAGTACTTC. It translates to CASSPTSGYAYEQYF.

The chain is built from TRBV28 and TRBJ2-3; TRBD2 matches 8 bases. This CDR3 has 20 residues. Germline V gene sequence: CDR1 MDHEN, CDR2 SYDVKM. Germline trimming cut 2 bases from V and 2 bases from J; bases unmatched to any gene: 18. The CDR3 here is CASSLPMNGERETTTDTQYF. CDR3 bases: TGTGCCAGCAGTTTACCTATGAACGGCGAGCGGGAGACCACCACAGATACGCAGTATTTT.

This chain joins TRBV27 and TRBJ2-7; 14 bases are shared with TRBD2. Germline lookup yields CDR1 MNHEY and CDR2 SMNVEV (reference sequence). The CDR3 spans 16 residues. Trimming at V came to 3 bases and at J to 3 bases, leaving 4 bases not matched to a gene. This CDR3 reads CASSLTSGRAVYEQYF. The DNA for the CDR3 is TGTGCCAGCAGTTTGACTAGCGGGAGGGCGGTCTACGAGCAGTACTTC.

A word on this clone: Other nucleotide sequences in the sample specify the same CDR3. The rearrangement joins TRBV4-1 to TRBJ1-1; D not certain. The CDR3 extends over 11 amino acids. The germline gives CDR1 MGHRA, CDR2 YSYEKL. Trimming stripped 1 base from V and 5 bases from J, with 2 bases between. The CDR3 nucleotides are TGCGCCAGCAGCCAAGGAACTGAAGCTTTCTTT. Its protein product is CASSQGTEAFF.

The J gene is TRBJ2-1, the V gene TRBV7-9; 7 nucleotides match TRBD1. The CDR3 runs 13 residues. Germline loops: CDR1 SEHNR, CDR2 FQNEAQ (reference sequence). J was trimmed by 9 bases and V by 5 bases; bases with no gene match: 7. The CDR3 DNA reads TGTGCCAGCAGCCGCACGACAGGGCCTGAGCAGTTCTTC. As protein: CASSRTTGPEQFF. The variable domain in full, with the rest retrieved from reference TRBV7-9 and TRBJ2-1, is DTGVSQNPRHKITKRGQNVTFRCDPISEHNRLYWYRQTLGQGPEFLTYFQNEAQLEKSRLLSDRFSAERPKGSFSTLEIQRTEQGDSAMYLCASSRTTGPEQFFGPGTRLTVL.

The CDR3 bases are TGTGCCTGGAGTGTACTTAGATATTGGGACAGGGGAGGAAGCAATCAGCCCCAGCATTTT. It is translated as CAWSVLRYWDRGGSNQPQHF. This chain joins TRBV30 and TRBJ1-5; 10 positions match TRBD1. CDR1 GTSNPN and CDR2 SVGIG come from the germline V gene (reference sequence). The CDR3 runs 20 residues. The junction had 15 bases not matched to a gene; V was cut back by 0 bases and J by 1 base.

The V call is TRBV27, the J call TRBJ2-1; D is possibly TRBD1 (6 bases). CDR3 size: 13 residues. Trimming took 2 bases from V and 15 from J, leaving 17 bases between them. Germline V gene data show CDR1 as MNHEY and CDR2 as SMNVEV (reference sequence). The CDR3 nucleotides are TGTGCCAGCAGTTTAAGGGGGACATTGGGTCTGTTCTTC. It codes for CASSLRGTLGLFF.

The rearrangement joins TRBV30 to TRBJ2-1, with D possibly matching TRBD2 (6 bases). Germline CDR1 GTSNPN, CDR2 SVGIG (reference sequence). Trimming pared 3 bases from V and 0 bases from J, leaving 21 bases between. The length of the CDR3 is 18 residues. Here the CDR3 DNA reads TGTGCCTGGAGGAGGAGGCGGGGCGTCGTGAGCTCCTACAATGAGCAGTTCTTC. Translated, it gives CAWRRRRGVVSSYNEQFF.

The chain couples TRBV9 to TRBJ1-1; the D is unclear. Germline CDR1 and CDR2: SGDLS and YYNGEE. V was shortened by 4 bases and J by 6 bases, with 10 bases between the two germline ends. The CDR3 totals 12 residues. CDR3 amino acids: CASSHGGAEAFF. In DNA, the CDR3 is TGTGCCAGCAGCCACGGCGGGGCTGAAGCTTTCTTT. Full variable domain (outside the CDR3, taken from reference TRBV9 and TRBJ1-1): DSGVTQTPKHLITATGQRVTLRCSPRSGDLSVYWYQQSLDQGLQFLIQYYNGEERAKGNILERFSAQQFPDLHSELNLSSLELGDSALYFCASSHGGAEAFFGQGTRLTVV.

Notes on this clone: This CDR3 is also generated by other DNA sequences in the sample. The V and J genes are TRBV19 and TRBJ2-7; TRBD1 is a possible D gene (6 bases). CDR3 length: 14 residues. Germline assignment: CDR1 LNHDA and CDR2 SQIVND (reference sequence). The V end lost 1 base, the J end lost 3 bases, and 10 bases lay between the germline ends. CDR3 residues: CASSIGPGDYEQYF. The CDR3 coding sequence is TGTGCCAGTAGTATAGGTCCAGGGGACTACGAGCAGTACTTC. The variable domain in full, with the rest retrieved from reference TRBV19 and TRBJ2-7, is DGGITQSPKYLFRKEGQNVTLSCEQNLNHDAMYWYRQDPGQGLRLIYYSQIVNDFQKGDIAEGYSVSREKKESFPLTVTSAQKNPTAFYLCASSIGPGDYEQYFGPGTRLTVT.

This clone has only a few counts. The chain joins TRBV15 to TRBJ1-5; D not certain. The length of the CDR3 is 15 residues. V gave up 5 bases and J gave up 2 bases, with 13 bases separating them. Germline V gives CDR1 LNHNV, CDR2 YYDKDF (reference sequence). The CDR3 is CATSPLREGNQPQHF. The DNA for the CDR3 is TGTGCCACCAGCCCCTTACGAGAAGGCAATCAGCCCCAGCATTTT.